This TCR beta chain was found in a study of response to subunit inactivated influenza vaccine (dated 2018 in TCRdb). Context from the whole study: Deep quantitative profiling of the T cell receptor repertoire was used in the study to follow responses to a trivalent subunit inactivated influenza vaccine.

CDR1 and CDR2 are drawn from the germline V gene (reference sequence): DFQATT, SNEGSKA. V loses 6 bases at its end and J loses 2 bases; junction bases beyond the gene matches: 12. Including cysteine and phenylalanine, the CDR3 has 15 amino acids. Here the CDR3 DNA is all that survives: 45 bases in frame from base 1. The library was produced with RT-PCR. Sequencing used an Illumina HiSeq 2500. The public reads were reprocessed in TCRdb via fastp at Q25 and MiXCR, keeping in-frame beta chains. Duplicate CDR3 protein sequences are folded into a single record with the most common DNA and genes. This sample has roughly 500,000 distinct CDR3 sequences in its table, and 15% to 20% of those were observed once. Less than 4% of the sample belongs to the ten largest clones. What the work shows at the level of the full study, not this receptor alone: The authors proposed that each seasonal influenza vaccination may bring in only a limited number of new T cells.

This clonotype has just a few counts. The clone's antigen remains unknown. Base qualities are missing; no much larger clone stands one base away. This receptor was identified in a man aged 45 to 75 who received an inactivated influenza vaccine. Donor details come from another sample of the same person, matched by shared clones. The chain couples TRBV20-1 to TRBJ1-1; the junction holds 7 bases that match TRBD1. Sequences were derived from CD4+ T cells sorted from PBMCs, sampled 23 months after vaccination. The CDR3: CSATPNRGGNTEAFF. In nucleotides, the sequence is TGCAGTGCAACGCCTAACAGGGGAGGTAACACTGAAGCTTTCTTT.